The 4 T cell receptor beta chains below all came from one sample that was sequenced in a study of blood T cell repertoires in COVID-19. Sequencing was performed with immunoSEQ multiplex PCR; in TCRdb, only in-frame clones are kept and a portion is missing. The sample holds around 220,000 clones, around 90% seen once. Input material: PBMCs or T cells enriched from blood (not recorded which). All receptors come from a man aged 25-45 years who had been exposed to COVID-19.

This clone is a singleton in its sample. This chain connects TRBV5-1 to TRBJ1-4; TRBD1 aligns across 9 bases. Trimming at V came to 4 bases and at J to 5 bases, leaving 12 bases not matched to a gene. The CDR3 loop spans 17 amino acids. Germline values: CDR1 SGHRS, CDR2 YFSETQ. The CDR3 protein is CASSLGTGGDWNEKLFF. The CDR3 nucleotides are TGCGCCAGCAGCCTAGGCACAGGGGGCGATTGGAATGAAAAACTGTTTTTT.

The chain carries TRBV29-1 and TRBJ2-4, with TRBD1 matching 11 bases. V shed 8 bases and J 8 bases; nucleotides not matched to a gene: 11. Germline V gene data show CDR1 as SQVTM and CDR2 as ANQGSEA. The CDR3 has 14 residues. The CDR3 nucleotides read TGCAGCCCTGAAGGACAGGGGGCTGGGGACATTCAGTACTTC. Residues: CSPEGQGAGDIQYF.

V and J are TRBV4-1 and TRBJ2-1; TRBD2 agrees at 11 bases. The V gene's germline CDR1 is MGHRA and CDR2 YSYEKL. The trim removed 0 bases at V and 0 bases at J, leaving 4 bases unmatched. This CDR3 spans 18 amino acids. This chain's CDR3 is CASSQDLTSGGSYNEQFF. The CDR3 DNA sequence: TGCGCCAGCAGCCAAGATCTAACTAGCGGGGGCTCCTACAATGAGCAGTTCTTC.

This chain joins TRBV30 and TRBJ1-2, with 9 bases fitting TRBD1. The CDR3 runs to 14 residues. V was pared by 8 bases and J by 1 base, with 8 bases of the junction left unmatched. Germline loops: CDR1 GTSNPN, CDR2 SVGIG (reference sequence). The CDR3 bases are TGTGCCGGAACAGGGGGCCGGAGTAACTATGGCTACACCTTC. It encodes CAGTGGRSNYGYTF.